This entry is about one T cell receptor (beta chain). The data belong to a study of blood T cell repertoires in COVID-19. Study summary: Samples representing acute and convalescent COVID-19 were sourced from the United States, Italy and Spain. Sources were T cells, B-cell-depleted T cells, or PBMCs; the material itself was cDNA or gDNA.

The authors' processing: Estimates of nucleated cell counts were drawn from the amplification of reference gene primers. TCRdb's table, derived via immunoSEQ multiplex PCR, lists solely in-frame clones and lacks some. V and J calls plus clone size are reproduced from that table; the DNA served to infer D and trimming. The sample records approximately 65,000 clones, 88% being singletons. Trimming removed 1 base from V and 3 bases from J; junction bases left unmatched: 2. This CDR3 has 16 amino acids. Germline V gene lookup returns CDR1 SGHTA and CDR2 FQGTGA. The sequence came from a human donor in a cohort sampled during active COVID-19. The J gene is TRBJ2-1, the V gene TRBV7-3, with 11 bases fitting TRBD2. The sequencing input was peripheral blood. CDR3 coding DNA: TGTGCCAGCAGCTTAAGTGGACTAGCGGGCTACAATGAGCAGTTCTTC. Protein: CASSLSGLAGYNEQFF. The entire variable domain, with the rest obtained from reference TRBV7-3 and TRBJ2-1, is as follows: GAGVSQTPSNKVTEKGKYVELRCDPISGHTALYWYRQSLGQGPEFLIYFQGTGAADDSGLPNDRFFAVRPEGSVSTLKIQRTERGDSAVYLCASSLSGLAGYNEQFFGPGTRLTVL.